These T cell receptor beta chains were read from a single sample in a study of beta chain features in type 1 diabetes. Profiling relied on immunoSEQ multiplex PCR, and the TCRdb table lists in-frame clones only, not all of them. The sample has roughly 250,000 clones; 20% are singletons. Material: naive CD4+ T cells from blood. The receptors derive from a woman in her thirties or forties with type 1 diabetes. CDR3s include the opening cysteine and the closing phenylalanine or tryptophan. D genes are given only for firm matches. Clone size appears in some rows only: once, few, many, or a class for an expanded clone.

TRBV4-1,-,TRBJ1-5,-,TGCGCCAGCAGCCAAGATGGCAGCGATCAGCCCCAGCATTTT,CASSQDGSDQPQHF
TRBV6-5,once,TRBJ2-3,-,TGTGCCAGCAGTTACACCGGGGGGCGAATGACAGATACGCAGTATTTT,CASSYTGGRMTDTQYF
TRBV4-1,-,TRBJ2-2,-,TGCGCCACCTCGGAACGTCTAGACACCGGGGAGCTGTTTTTT,CATSERLDTGELFF
TRBV20-1,-,TRBJ1-1,TRBD1,TGCAGTACCGGTGGATCAGGGGGCGCTTTCTTT,CSTGGSGGAFF
TRBV5-1,few,TRBJ2-5,TRBD1,TGCGCCAGCAGCGTGGGACAGATCCAAGAGACCCAGTACTTC,CASSVGQIQETQYF
TRBV11-2,few,TRBJ2-5,TRBD2,TGTGCCAGCAGAATACCGGGACTAGCAATAGAGACCCAGTACTTC,CASRIPGLAIETQYF
TRBV27,-,TRBJ1-5,TRBD1,TGTGCCAGCAGTCCCCTCGGGACAGGGGGCAATCAGCCCCAGCATTTT,CASSPLGTGGNQPQHF
TRBV7-2,-,TRBJ2-1,-,TGTGCCAGCAGCTTAGTTAGCGGCCCCTACAATGAGCAGTTCTTC,CASSLVSGPYNEQFF
TRBV5-1,few,TRBJ2-5,-,TGCGCCAGCAGGGAGTCTCCAGATCGGACCCAGTACTTC,CASRESPDRTQYF
TRBV5-1,-,TRBJ2-3,TRBD1,TGCGCCAGCAGCTCGGGACAGGGTAAAGATACGCAGTATTTT,CASSSGQGKDTQYF
TRBV6-1,few,TRBJ1-2,-,TGTGCCAGCAGTGAAGGTGGAGAACCCTTCCTTTCACAAGGCTACACCTTC,CASSEGGEPFLSQGYTF
TRBV9,few,TRBJ2-5,TRBD1,TGTGCCAGCAACGGACAGGGGCAAGAGACCCAGTACTTC,CASNGQGQETQYF
TRBV7-9,few,TRBJ2-3,TRBD2,TGTGCCAGCAGCCACCTAGCGGGACATCCCACAGATACGCAGTATTTT,CASSHLAGHPTDTQYF
TRBV28,-,TRBJ1-1,TRBD1,TGTGCCAGTACCAGGGGGCGAGGGAACACTGAAGCTTTCTTT,CASTRGRGNTEAFF
TRBV10-3,few,TRBJ1-5,TRBD1,TGTGCCATCAGTGCAACAGGGGATCAGCCCCAGCATTTT,CAISATGDQPQHF
TRBV6-6,few,TRBJ2-7,-,TGTGCCACGACTGCGACAGGTCTCTCCTACGAGCAGTACTTC,CATTATGLSYEQYF
TRBV7-3,-,TRBJ2-7,-,TGTGCCAGCAGCTTAAGCAGGGACTACGAGCAGTACTTC,CASSLSRDYEQYF
TRBV14,few,TRBJ2-7,TRBD1,TGTGCCAGCAGCCATTCCGGGACAGGGAGGTACGAGCAGTACTTC,CASSHSGTGRYEQYF
TRBV7-2,few,TRBJ2-3,-,TGTGCCAGCAGCCCCCCCGGAAGGGGATCCACAGATACGCAGTATTTT,CASSPPGRGSTDTQYF
TRBV15,-,TRBJ2-7,-,TGTGCCACCAGCAGAGAGGCGGAGACCTCCTACGAGCAGTACTTC,CATSREAETSYEQYF
TRBV2,few,TRBJ1-2,-,TGTGCCAGCACCAGGAACTATGGCTACACCTTC,CASTRNYGYTF
TRBV18,few,TRBJ1-1,-,TGTGCCAGCTCACCCTCCAACGTTCCAGGGGCGAACACTGAAGCTTTCTTT,CASSPSNVPGANTEAFF
TRBV9,-,TRBJ1-3,TRBD1,TGTGCCAGCAGCGCCGGGACAGGGCTCGGAAACACCATATATTTT,CASSAGTGLGNTIYF
TRBV4-1,few,TRBJ1-6,TRBD1,TGCGCCAGCAGCCAAGATGAGGGCAGGGGGACTTCACCCCTCCACTTT,CASSQDEGRGTSPLHF
TRBV18,few,TRBJ1-2,-,TGTGCCAGCTCCCCTCAGGGTGAAACCTATGGCTACACCTTC,CASSPQGETYGYTF
TRBV2,-,TRBJ2-1,TRBD2,TGTGCCAGCAGTGCACTAGCGTACAATGAGCAGTTCTTC,CASSALAYNEQFF
TRBV5-1,few,TRBJ2-6,-,TGCGCCAGCAGCTTGGACAGGGCTGGGGCCAACGTCCTGACTTTC,CASSLDRAGANVLTF
TRBV5-1,-,TRBJ1-1,TRBD1,TGCGCCAGCAGCTCGGGACAGGGTAACACTGAAGCTTTCTTT,CASSSGQGNTEAFF
TRBV4-3,few,TRBJ2-7,-,TGCGCCAGCAGCCAAGGTCGCTCCGGAGCTTACGAGCAGTACTTC,CASSQGRSGAYEQYF
TRBV19,-,TRBJ1-1,-,TGTGCCAGTAGTCCAGCCCGCAGGTGGGACACTGAAGCTTTCTTT,CASSPARRWDTEAFF
TRBV9,-,TRBJ2-3,-,TGTGCCAGCGGAGGACAGCTCAGCACAGATACGCAGTATTTT,CASGGQLSTDTQYF
TRBV27,-,TRBJ2-5,TRBD1,TGTGCCAGCATGGGCCAAGACAGGGCTAAAGAGACCCAGTACTTC,CASMGQDRAKETQYF
TRBV6-5,-,TRBJ1-1,-,TGTGCCAGCAGTTACTCCAGGGCCACTGAAGCTTTCTTT,CASSYSRATEAFF
TRBV9,-,TRBJ1-6,-,TGTGCCAGCAGCGCCCACCTCCGGGGTAGAGGGAATTCACCCCTCCACTTT,CASSAHLRGRGNSPLHF
TRBV20-1,-,TRBJ1-1,-,TGCAGTGCTTCTCTAGTAGAAGCTTTCTTT,CSASLVEAFF
TRBV7-8,-,TRBJ2-7,-,TGTGCCAGCAGCTTAGGCTCAGGGGTGGCGTCCTACGAGCAGTACTTC,CASSLGSGVASYEQYF
TRBV29-1,few,TRBJ2-3,TRBD2,TGCAGCGTTGAGGTTCTAGCGGGGGTGGCAGATACGCAGTATTTT,CSVEVLAGVADTQYF
TRBV9,-,TRBJ2-1,TRBD2,TGTGCCAGCAGCGTAGTTAGCGGGGGGGCCGGGGGCAATGAGCAGTTCTTC,CASSVVSGGAGGNEQFF
TRBV6-5,few,TRBJ1-2,-,TGTGCCAGCAGTTACTCGGGGGCGGTGAACCATGGCTACACCTTC,CASSYSGAVNHGYTF
TRBV28,few,TRBJ2-3,-,TGTGCCAGCAGTTTAGTACAGGGAACATCAGATACGCAGTATTTT,CASSLVQGTSDTQYF
TRBV28,-,TRBJ2-6,-,TGTGCCAGCAGCTTAGACACCTCTGGGGCCAACGTCCTGACTTTC,CASSLDTSGANVLTF
TRBV5-6,-,TRBJ1-2,TRBD1,TGTGCCAGCAGCCCGCTCGTCGAGACAGGGGGACAAAGCTATGGCTACACCTTC,CASSPLVETGGQSYGYTF
TRBV11-2,-,TRBJ2-7,TRBD2,TGTGCCAGCCAAGAAGCGGGAAGCTCCTACGAGCAGTACTTC,CASQEAGSSYEQYF
TRBV7-2,few,TRBJ2-5,TRBD2,TGTGCCAGCAGCTTAGGAACGCTAGCGGGGGTCCGAGAGACCCAGTACTTC,CASSLGTLAGVRETQYF
TRBV5-1,few,TRBJ2-7,TRBD1,TGCGCCAGCAGTCCGGGGACAGGGGAACAAGAGCAGTACTTC,CASSPGTGEQEQYF
TRBV30,few,TRBJ1-4,TRBD1,TGTGCCTGGAGGCGGGAGGGGGCGGAAGAAAAACTGTTTTTT,CAWRREGAEEKLFF
TRBV28,-,TRBJ2-3,TRBD2,TGTGCCAGCACCCAACTAGCGGGAGTCACAGATACGCAGTATTTT,CASTQLAGVTDTQYF
TRBV6-5,few,TRBJ2-1,TRBD2,TGTGCCAGCAGGCCCCTAGCGGGGTCCTACAATGAGCAGTTCTTC,CASRPLAGSYNEQFF
TRBV28,-,TRBJ2-7,TRBD2,TGTGCCAGCAGTGCGCCGGGACTAGCGGATAGCTCCTACGAGCAGTACTTC,CASSAPGLADSSYEQYF
TRBV19,-,TRBJ1-1,-,TGTGCCAGTAGTAACTACCTGGGGCCCGGGGGCACTGAAGCTTTCTTT,CASSNYLGPGGTEAFF
TRBV5-4,few,TRBJ1-3,-,TGTGCCAGCAGCTTGGGGGGAGCCGGAAACACCATATATTTT,CASSLGGAGNTIYF
TRBV2,-,TRBJ1-6,TRBD1,TGTGCCAGCACGCAGGGGGCGAGCTCCTATAATTCACCCCTCCACTTT,CASTQGASSYNSPLHF
TRBV18,few,TRBJ2-7,TRBD1,TGTGCCAGCTCCGACAGGGTTACCTACGAGCAGTACTTC,CASSDRVTYEQYF
TRBV29-1,-,TRBJ1-3,TRBD1,TGCAGCGCCTTCGACCGACAGGGGAGCTCTGGAAACACCATATATTTT,CSAFDRQGSSGNTIYF
TRBV27,-,TRBJ2-1,-,TGTGCCAGCAGTAGGACATACGGCTCCTACAATGAGCAGTTCTTC,CASSRTYGSYNEQFF